The source of this T cell receptor beta chain is a study of radiation and T cells in renal cell carcinoma. Study-level findings and limits: In blood, top tumor clones expanded by 2 weeks, shrinking by 4.

TCRdb keeps only in-frame clones here, not all; method: immunoSEQ multiplex PCR. Here the sample spans 150,000 to 200,000 clones, roughly nine tenths being singletons. This clone was detected once. Its target is not known. Time point described: blood 4 weeks post-SBRT, at nephrectomy. Treatment: 15 Gy SBRT to primary tumor, nephrectomy 4 weeks later. Nephrectomy followed 15 Gy stereotactic body radiation by 4 weeks. After SBRT, blood was collected at 2 and 4 weeks, plus baseline. Clear cell pathology was present in this patient's renal cell carcinoma. V lost 1 base to trimming and J lost 0 bases, with 6 bases between them. Germline assignment: CDR1 SNHLY and CDR2 FYNNEI. This CDR3 comprises 15 residues.

This TCR was recovered from a woman aged 50 to 65 with renal cell carcinoma. Source: blood, taken from a patient whose treatment included radiotherapy and nephrectomy. The chain employs TRBV2 and TRBJ2-2; D gene uncertain. CDR3 in amino acids: CASSEVQANTGELFF. Written as DNA, the CDR3 is TGTGCCAGCAGTGAAGTTCAAGCGAACACCGGGGAGCTGTTTTTT.